This TCR beta chain was obtained from a study of graft-versus-host responses after intestinal transplantation. Study-wide context: For 2 to 4 years after anti-thymocyte globulin induction, all recipients took tacrolimus and steroids.

The CDR3 totals 15 residues. V was clipped by 3 bases and J by 0 bases, with 11 bases between them. Germline V CDR1 and CDR2: SGHVS, FQNEAQ. Study findings and constraints: Early post-transplant HvG declines showed an association with peak circulating GvH clone levels. Elevated graft-versus-host to host-versus-graft clonal ratios in allografts were recorded for patients with graft-donor T cell macrochimerism. GvH clonotypes were identified within recipient marrow, with a subset emerging first in ileum or blood.

Comments on this clone: Its antigen remains unidentified.

Repertoires were generated with immunoSEQ multiplex PCR, while TCRdb's copy carries only in-frame clones and drops some. In the table there are about 41,000 clones, 85% to 95% of which are singletons. The rearrangement joins TRBV7-8 to TRBJ1-1; D is undetermined. The starting material was unstimulated CD8+ T cells sorted from spleen or lymph node cells, obtained before transplant. The TCR was taken from a human donor who was the organ donor for an intestinal transplant. This chain's CDR3 is CASSFVGHMNTEAFF. The CDR3 DNA reads as TGTGCCAGCAGCTTCGTTGGTCACATGAACACTGAAGCTTTCTTT.